This T cell receptor beta chain was observed in a study of T cell responses to AZD1222 COVID-19 vaccine. V shed 2 bases, J shed 0 bases, and the junction held 3 bases outside the gene matches. Germline loops: CDR1 SGHRS, CDR2 YFSETQ. The CDR3 has 15 amino acids. Profiled with immunoSEQ multiplex PCR; TCRdb holds only in-frame clones, not every one. The profile shows tens of thousands of clones, roughly 84% of them singletons. Sequences were derived from peripheral blood, sampled on day 0 of AZD1222 vaccination. The sequence derives from an adult in good health. This chain links TRBV5-1 with TRBJ2-3; 7 bases match TRBD2. The CDR3: CASSLVGGSTDTQYF. CDR3 bases: TGCGCCAGCAGCTTAGTCGGGGGGAGCACAGATACGCAGTATTTT.